This T cell receptor beta chain originates from a study of blood T cell repertoires in COVID-19. Study details: COVID-19 samples from acute and convalescent phases originated in the United States, Italy and Spain. T cells, B-cell-depleted T cells, or PBMCs provided the cDNA or gDNA that served as material.

Clones were read by immunoSEQ multiplex PCR, and TCRdb kept only the in-frame ones, dropping some. Of around 140,000 clones in the sample, more than 60% were seen once. CDR1 and CDR2 from the germline V gene are MNHEY and SVGAGI. This CDR3 comprises 12 residues. Trimming removed 7 bases at V and 4 bases at J, with 10 bases between. Specimen: peripheral blood. This sequence was found in a woman aged 55-70 years with acute or convalescent COVID-19. V is TRBV6-5 and J is TRBJ1-2, with D hard to call. The CDR3 loop reads CASNGRSYGYTF. CDR3 in DNA: TGTGCCAGCAACGGGAGATCCTATGGCTACACCTTC.